This T cell receptor beta chain was profiled in a study of blood T cell repertoires in COVID-19. Only in-frame clones appear in the TCRdb table, and some are missing; sequencing was by immunoSEQ multiplex PCR. This sample has some 300,000 clones, with about 82% found just once. This CDR3 comprises 15 residues. The junction had 3 bases not matched to a gene; V was cut back by 5 bases and J by 1 base. In germline, CDR1 is WSHSY, CDR2 SAAADI. The sequence came from a woman between 50 and 59 years old with active or convalescent COVID-19. The rearrangement links TRBV10-2 to TRBJ2-2; 8 bases match TRBD2. The sequencing input was peripheral blood. The CDR3 protein is CASSRTSLNTGELFF. CDR3 nucleotide sequence: TGCGCCAGCAGTCGGACTAGCCTGAACACCGGGGAGCTGTTTTTT.